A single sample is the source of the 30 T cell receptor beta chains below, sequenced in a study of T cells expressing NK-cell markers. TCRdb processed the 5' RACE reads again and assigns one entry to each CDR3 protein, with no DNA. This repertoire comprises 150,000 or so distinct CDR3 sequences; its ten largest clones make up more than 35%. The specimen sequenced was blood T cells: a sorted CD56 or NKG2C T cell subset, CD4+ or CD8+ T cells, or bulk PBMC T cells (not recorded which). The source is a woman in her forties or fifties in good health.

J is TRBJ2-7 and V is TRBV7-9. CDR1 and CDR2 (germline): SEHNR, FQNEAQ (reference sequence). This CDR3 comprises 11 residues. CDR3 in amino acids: CASSTRVEQYF.

The CDR3 loop reads CSAGTSGKYNEQFF. The genes are TRBV29-1 and TRBJ2-1; without DNA, the TCRdb call of TRBD2 cannot be checked. Germline V gene lookup returns CDR1 SQVTM and CDR2 ANQGSEA. The CDR3 consists of 14 residues.

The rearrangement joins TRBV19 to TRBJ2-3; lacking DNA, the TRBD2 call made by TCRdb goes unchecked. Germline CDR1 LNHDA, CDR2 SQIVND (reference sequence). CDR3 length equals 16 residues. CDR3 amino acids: CASSMGTTLLADTQYF.

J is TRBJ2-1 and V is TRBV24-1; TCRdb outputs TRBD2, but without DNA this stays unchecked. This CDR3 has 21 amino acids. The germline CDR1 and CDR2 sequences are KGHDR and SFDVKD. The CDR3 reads CATSDGILAGSAINPHNEQFF.

This CDR3 reads CASVRGETQYF. The J gene is TRBJ2-5, the V gene TRBV4-1. The CDR3 covers 11 residues. Germline V CDR1 and CDR2: MGHRA, YSYEKL.

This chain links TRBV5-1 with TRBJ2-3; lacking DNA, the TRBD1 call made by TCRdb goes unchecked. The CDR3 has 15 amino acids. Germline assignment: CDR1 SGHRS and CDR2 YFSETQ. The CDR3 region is CASSAGVAVTDTQYF.

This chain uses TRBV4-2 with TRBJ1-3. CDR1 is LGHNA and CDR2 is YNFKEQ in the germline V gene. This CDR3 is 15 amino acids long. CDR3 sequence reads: CASSPQREGGSTIYF.

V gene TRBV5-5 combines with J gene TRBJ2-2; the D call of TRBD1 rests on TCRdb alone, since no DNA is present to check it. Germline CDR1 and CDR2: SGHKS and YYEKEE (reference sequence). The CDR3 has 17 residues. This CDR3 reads CASSLPGQGVDTGELFF. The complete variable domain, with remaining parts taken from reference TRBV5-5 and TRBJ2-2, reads DAGVTQSPTHLIKTRGQQVTLRCSPISGHKSVSWYQQVLGQGPQFIFQYYEKEERGRGNFPDRFSARQFPNYSSELNVNALLLGDSALYLCASSLPGQGVDTGELFFGEGSRLTVL.

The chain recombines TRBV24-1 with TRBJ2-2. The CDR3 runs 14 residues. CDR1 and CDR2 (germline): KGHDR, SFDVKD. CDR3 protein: CATSGEQSTGELFF.

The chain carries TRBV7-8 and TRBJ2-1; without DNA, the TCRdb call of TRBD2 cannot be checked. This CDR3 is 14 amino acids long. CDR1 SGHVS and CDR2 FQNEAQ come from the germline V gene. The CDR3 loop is CASSLRGKYNEQFF.

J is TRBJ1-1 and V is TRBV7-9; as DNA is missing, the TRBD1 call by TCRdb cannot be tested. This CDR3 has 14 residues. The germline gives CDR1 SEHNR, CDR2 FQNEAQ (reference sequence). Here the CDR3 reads CASSPGTGGTEAFF.

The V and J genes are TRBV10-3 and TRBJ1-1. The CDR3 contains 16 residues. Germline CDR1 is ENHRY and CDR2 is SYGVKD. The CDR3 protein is CAISEPRRSGNTEAFF.

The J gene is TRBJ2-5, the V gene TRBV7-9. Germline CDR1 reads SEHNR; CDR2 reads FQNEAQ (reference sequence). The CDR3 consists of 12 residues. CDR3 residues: CASSWEEKTQYF.

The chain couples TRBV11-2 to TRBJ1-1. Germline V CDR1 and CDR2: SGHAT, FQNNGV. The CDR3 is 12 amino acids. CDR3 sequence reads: CASSLPLPEAFF. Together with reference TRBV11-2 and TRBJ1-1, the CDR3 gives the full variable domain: EAGVAQSPRYKIIEKRQSVAFWCNPISGHATLYWYQQILGQGPKLLIQFQNNGVVDDSQLPKDRFSAERLKGVDSTLKIQPAKLEDSAVYLCASSLPLPEAFFGQGTRLTVV.

CDR3 sequence: CASSQELASNEQYF. This chain joins TRBV4-1 and TRBJ2-7. This CDR3 is built from 14 residues. Germline CDR1 is MGHRA and CDR2 is YSYEKL.

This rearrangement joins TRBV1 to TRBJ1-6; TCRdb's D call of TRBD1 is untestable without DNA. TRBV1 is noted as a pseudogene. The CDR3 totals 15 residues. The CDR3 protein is CTSSHPDREGSPLHF.

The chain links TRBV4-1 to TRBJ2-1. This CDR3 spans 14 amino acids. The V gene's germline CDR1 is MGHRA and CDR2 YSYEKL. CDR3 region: CASSQDQTGNEQFF.

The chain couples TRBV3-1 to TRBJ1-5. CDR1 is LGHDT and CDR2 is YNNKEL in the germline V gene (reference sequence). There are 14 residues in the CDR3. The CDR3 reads CASSPSLGNQPQHF.

The CDR3 spells CASSEVSTESYEQYF. The chain couples TRBV6-1 to TRBJ2-7. CDR1 is MNHNS, CDR2 SASEGT, per germline. The CDR3 contains 15 residues.

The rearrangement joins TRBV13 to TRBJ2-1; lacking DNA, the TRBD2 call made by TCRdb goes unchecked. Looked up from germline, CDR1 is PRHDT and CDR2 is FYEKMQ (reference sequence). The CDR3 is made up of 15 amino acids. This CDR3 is CASSSLTSPNNEQFF.

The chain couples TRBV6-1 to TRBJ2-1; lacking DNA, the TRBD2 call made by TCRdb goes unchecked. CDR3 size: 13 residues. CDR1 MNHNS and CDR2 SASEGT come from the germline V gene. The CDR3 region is CAGNSGNFHEQFF.

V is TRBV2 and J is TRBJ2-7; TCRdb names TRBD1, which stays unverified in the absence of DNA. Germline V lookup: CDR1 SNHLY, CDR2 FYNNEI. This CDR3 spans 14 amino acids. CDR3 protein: CASSHGQVANEQYF. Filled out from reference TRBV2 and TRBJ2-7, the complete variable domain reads EPEVTQTPSHQVTQMGQEVILRCVPISNHLYFYWYRQILGQKVEFLVSFYNNEISEKSEIFDDQFSVERPDGSNFTLKIRSTKLEDSAMYFCASSHGQVANEQYFGPGTRLTVT.

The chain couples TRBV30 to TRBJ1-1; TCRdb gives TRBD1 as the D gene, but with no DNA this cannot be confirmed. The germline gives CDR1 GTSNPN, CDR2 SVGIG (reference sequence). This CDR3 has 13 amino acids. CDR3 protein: CAWDYDRDGEAFF.

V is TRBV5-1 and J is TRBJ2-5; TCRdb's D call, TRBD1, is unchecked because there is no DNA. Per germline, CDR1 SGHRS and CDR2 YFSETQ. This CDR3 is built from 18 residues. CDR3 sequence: CASSPRRGVRGGQETQYF.

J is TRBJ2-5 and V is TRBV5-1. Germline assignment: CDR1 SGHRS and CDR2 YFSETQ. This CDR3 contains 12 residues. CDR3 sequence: CASSRLGETQYF.

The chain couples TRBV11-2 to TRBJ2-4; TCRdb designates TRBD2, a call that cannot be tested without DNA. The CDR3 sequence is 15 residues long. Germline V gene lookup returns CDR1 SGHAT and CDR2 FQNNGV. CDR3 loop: CASSPPSFGENIQYF.

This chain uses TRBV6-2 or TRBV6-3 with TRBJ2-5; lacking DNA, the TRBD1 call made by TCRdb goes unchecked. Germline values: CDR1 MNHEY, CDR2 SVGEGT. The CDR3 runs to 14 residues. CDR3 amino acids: CASRKTGGEETQYF.

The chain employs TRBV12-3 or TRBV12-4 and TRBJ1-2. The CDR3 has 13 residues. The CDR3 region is CASSLHQKRGYTF.

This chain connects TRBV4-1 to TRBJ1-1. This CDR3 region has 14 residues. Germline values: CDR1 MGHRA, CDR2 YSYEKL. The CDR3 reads CASSHHDKNTEAFF.

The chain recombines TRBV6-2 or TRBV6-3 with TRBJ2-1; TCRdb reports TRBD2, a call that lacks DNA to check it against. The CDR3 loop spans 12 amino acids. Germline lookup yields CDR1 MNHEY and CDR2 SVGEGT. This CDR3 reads CASRPGLAGLFF.